This T cell receptor beta chain was found in a study of blood T cells in healthy people across ages. Points from the study as a whole: A roughly linear fall in TCR beta diversity per million T cells was seen with increasing age.

In regard to this clonotype: Its specificity is unknown.

A second about 7 to 12 cycle PCR used barcoded and J-beta primers. TCRdb independently ran MiXCR on the 5' RACE reads; one entry per CDR3 protein. Of about 800,000 distinct CDR3 sequences listed, 25% are singletons. V was pared by 2 bases and J by 4 bases, with 13 bases between. The germline V gene encodes CDR1 MGHRA and CDR2 YSYEKL. The CDR3 has 15 residues. These data were also reused for a study on T cells of mothers and their children. That study reports: Related mother and child pairs showed slightly greater overlap (not significant) than unrelated pairs did.

The sequence came from a boy younger than 18 in good health. Sequencing input: blood. The chain recombines TRBV4-1 with TRBJ2-3, with D possibly being TRBD1 (7 bases). The DNA of the CDR3 is TGCGCCAGCAGCCAACTGACAGGGAGGCCAGATACGCAGTATTTT. Protein product: CASSQLTGRPDTQYF.